The 17 T cell receptor beta chains below come from one sample, sequenced in a study of blood T cell repertoires in COVID-19. Profiling relied on immunoSEQ multiplex PCR, and the TCRdb table lists in-frame clones only, not all of them. The data contain 250,000 or so clones, over 75% of them seen just once; the ten biggest clones take up approximately 1.6%. The sequencing input was PBMCs or T cells enriched from blood (not recorded which). Receptors were obtained from a man aged 35 to 55 who had recovered from COVID-19.

This clone was picked up one time. The chain uses TRBV11-1 and TRBJ2-1; TRBD2 aligns across 7 bases. The germline CDR1 and CDR2 sequences are SGHAT and FQDESV (reference sequence). The length of the CDR3 is 13 residues. J lost 5 bases, V lost 4 bases, and 2 bases had no gene match. CDR3 loop: CASSSGTNNEQFF. The CDR3 region has the DNA TGTGCCAGCAGCTCCGGGACTAACAATGAGCAGTTCTTC.

The chain carries TRBV6-5 and TRBJ1-2; D ambiguous. CDR3 length: 14 amino acids. The germline V and J ends were trimmed by 5 bases and 8 bases, with 18 bases remaining between them. CDR1 and CDR2 from the germline V gene are MNHEY and SVGAGI. In nucleotides, the CDR3 is TGTGCCAGCAGTAACCCAACACGGGTAAAAGGCTACACCTTC. It specifies CASSNPTRVKGYTF.

This clone was seen just once. V usage is TRBV6-5 and J usage is TRBJ2-7, with 10 bases matching TRBD1. V was pared by 7 bases and J by 3 bases, with 9 bases of the junction left unmatched. CDR3 length: 15 residues. Germline V gene data show CDR1 as MNHEY and CDR2 as SVGAGI. CDR3 residues: CASTRTGTGVYEQYF. The CDR3 DNA is TGTGCCAGCACCAGAACCGGGACAGGGGTCTACGAGCAGTACTTC.

The gene calls are TRBV19 and TRBJ2-1; the D gene is possibly TRBD2 (5 bases). V lost 10 bases and J 1 base, leaving 20 bases between the germline ends. Germline CDR1 reads LNHDA; CDR2 reads SQIVND (reference sequence). CDR3 length equals 16 residues. The CDR3 region is CATRRLYRGSYNEQFF. CDR3 coding DNA: TGTGCCACCAGGCGGTTGTATCGGGGTTCCTACAATGAGCAGTTCTTC.

The V gene is TRBV28, the J gene TRBJ2-7, with 8 bases aligning to TRBD1. Germline V gene lookup returns CDR1 MDHEN and CDR2 SYDVKM. The CDR3 runs 16 residues. V dropped 2 bases and J dropped 2; count of bases not matched to a gene: 8. In DNA form, the CDR3 reads TGTGCCAGCAGTTTACCCTCGGCAGGGGGCGCCTACGAGCAGTACTTC. Its translation: CASSLPSAGGAYEQYF.

The rearrangement uses TRBV11-3 and TRBJ2-7; 11 bases map to TRBD2. Germline CDR1 reads SGHNT; CDR2 reads YENEEA. This CDR3 is 15 amino acids long. The J segment lost 3 bases and the V segment lost 5 bases, leaving 6 bases of the junction unmatched. This chain's CDR3 is CASSPGTSGNYEQYF. As DNA, the CDR3 is TGTGCCAGCAGCCCCGGGACTAGCGGCAACTACGAGCAGTACTTC.

In DNA, the CDR3 is TGTGCCACTCAAGCGGGGATCCAAGAGACCCAGTACTTC. Protein: CATQAGIQETQYF. The V call is TRBV28, the J call TRBJ2-5; 7 nucleotides match TRBD2. Germline V lookup: CDR1 MDHEN, CDR2 SYDVKM. Trimming took 10 bases from V and 1 from J; bases not matched to a gene: 6. The CDR3 covers 13 residues. The variable domain in full, completed from reference TRBV28 and TRBJ2-5, reads DVKVTQSSRYLVKRTGEKVFLECVQDMDHENMFWYRQDPGLGLRLIYFSYDVKMKEKGDIPEGYSVSREKKERFSLILESASTNQTSMYLCATQAGIQETQYFGPGTRLLVL.

This clone was seen once. The chain is built from TRBV18 and TRBJ2-7, with TRBD1 identical over 8 bases. CDR3 size: 15 residues. V trimming: 3 bases; J trimming: 4 bases; junction bases outside the gene matches: 8. From germline, CDR1 is KGHSH and CDR2 LQKENI. CDR3 nucleotides: TGTGCCAGCTCACCTGGACAGGGCCCTGGATACGAGCAGTACTTC. Its protein is CASSPGQGPGYEQYF.

The sample holds one count of this clone. This chain connects TRBV30 to TRBJ1-1; 9 bases line up with TRBD1. CDR1 and CDR2 (germline): GTSNPN, SVGIG (reference sequence). The CDR3 sequence is 14 residues long. After removal of 2 bases from V and 4 bases from J, the junction contained 5 bases not matched to a gene. DNA of the CDR3: TGTGCCTGGAGTACTACAGGGGGCGGCACTGAAGCTTTCTTT. It specifies CAWSTTGGGTEAFF.

The chain is built from TRBV11-2 and TRBJ1-3, with D possibly matching TRBD1 (6 bases). Trimming cost V 5 bases and J 4 bases, with 21 bases left between them. Per the germline V gene, CDR1 is SGHAT and CDR2 is FQNNGV. There are 17 residues in the CDR3. CDR3 sequence reads: CASSHEGPTGKGNTIYF. The CDR3 DNA sequence: TGTGCCAGCAGCCACGAGGGGCCTACAGGGAAGGGAAACACCATATATTTT.

This rearrangement joins TRBV7-2 to TRBJ2-2, with TRBD1 matching over 7 bases. V was pared by 2 bases and J by 0 bases, with 3 bases of the junction left unmatched. The CDR3 has 16 residues. The V gene's germline CDR1 is SGHTA and CDR2 FQGNSA. CDR3 region: CASSLRTGSNTGELFF. The CDR3 DNA sequence: TGTGCCAGCAGCTTACGGACAGGTTCGAACACCGGGGAGCTGTTTTTT.

This chain connects TRBV10-3 to TRBJ2-7; TRBD1 might be the D (5 bases). The CDR3 length is 14 residues. CDR1 and CDR2 from the germline V gene are ENHRY and SYGVKD. V lost 6 bases, J lost 3 bases, and 15 bases lay in between. CDR3 nucleotide sequence: TGTGCCATCAGCCAGGGAAAAGACAGCTACGAGCAGTACTTC. Its protein is CAISQGKDSYEQYF.

The V and J genes are TRBV2 and TRBJ1-1; 8 bases map to TRBD1. Germline V gene sequence: CDR1 SNHLY, CDR2 FYNNEI. Trimming took 6 bases from V and 1 from J; bases not matched to a gene: 4. The CDR3 runs 14 residues. The CDR3: CASRDREPNTEAFF. The CDR3 bases are TGTGCCAGCAGGGACAGGGAACCGAACACTGAAGCTTTCTTT. The entire variable domain, with the rest obtained from reference TRBV2 and TRBJ1-1, is as follows: EPEVTQTPSHQVTQMGQEVILRCVPISNHLYFYWYRQILGQKVEFLVSFYNNEISEKSEIFDDQFSVERPDGSNFTLKIRSTKLEDSAMYFCASRDREPNTEAFFGQGTRLTVV.

The gene calls are TRBV2 and TRBJ2-3; 11 nucleotides line up with TRBD2. Looked up from germline, CDR1 is SNHLY and CDR2 is FYNNEI. V lost 7 bases, J lost 1 base, and 10 bases stayed unmatched. The CDR3 has 17 residues. The DNA for the CDR3 is TGTGCCAGCACCATTCACGAGACTAGCGGGGGCACAGATACGCAGTATTTT. It translates to CASTIHETSGGTDTQYF.

The V gene is TRBV7-2, the J gene TRBJ2-5; TRBD1 matches 9 bases. This CDR3 has 14 residues. V dropped 5 bases and J dropped 5; count of bases not matched to a gene: 6. The germline V gene encodes CDR1 SGHTA and CDR2 FQGNSA. CDR3 loop: CASSQQGAGETQYF. The CDR3 DNA reads TGTGCCAGCAGCCAACAGGGGGCAGGGGAGACCCAGTACTTC.

The rearrangement joins TRBV27 to TRBJ1-3; D remains unclear. Per germline, CDR1 MNHEY and CDR2 SMNVEV (reference sequence). The CDR3 sequence is 14 residues long. The ends were cut back, 7 bases at V and 0 bases at J, with 10 bases in the middle. The CDR3 loop is CASKPLGSGNTIYF. The CDR3 DNA sequence: TGTGCCAGCAAACCCCTCGGCTCTGGAAACACCATATATTTT.

The chain uses TRBV19 and TRBJ1-5; no clear D. The V gene lost 3 bases and the J gene lost 0 bases, with 12 bases spanning the gap. This CDR3 has 16 amino acids. The germline gives CDR1 LNHDA, CDR2 SQIVND (reference sequence). The CDR3 region is CASSIPPRYSNQPQHF. The CDR3 nucleotides are TGTGCCAGTAGTATCCCGCCCCGGTATAGCAATCAGCCCCAGCATTTT.